The 30 T cell receptor beta chains reported below all come from one sample, sequenced in a study of T cells after posttransplantation cyclophosphamide. The table came from immunoSEQ multiplex PCR; TCRdb's copy has only in-frame clones and leaves some out. The repertoire holds approximately 730 clones, with 65% to 90% as singletons. The sequencing sample was made of gut tissue. The receptor source for this set is a man aged 45-60 years.

Only a few counts were recorded for this clone. The chain is built from TRBV5-5 and TRBJ2-3; 8 nucleotides line up with TRBD2. Germline V gene lookup returns CDR1 SGHKS and CDR2 YYEKEE (reference sequence). Unmatched junction bases numbered 4, after V lost 1 base and J lost 0 bases. The CDR3 sequence is 16 residues long. CDR3 sequence (DNA): TGTGCCAGCAGCTTGTTCGGGAGGGAGAGCACAGATACGCAGTATTTT. Its protein product is CASSLFGRESTDTQYF.

The J gene is TRBJ2-5, the V gene TRBV2; 8 bases agree with TRBD1. The CDR3 is 15 residues long. After removal of 7 bases from V and 1 base from J, the junction contained 8 bases not matched to a gene. The germline CDR1 and CDR2 sequences are SNHLY and FYNNEI. DNA of the CDR3: TGTGCCAGCACAAAGGAAGGACAGGGCCAAGAGACCCAGTACTTC. Residues: CASTKEGQGQETQYF.

The V call is TRBV30, the J call TRBJ1-5; D is possibly TRBD1 (5 bases). The V end was cut by 4 bases, the J end by 7 bases, with 11 bases between. This CDR3 contains 12 residues. The V gene's germline CDR1 is GTSNPN and CDR2 SVGIG (reference sequence). The CDR3 sequence: CAWNSGNQPQHF. Written as DNA, the CDR3 is TGTGCCTGGAATTCAGGGAACCAGCCCCAGCATTTT.

This chain connects TRBV7-9 to TRBJ1-2, with D perhaps TRBD1 (5 bases). This CDR3 is built from 14 residues. In germline, CDR1 is SEHNR, CDR2 FQNEAQ (reference sequence). V lost 1 base and J lost 4, with 10 bases in between. The CDR3 DNA reads TGTGCCAGCAGCTTAGTCGGGGGATTCTATGGCTACACCTTC. Translating it yields CASSLVGGFYGYTF.

V usage is TRBV7-2 and J usage is TRBJ2-7, with D possibly TRBD2 on 6 matching bases. The CDR3 is 15 amino acids. Trimming removed 0 bases from V and 3 bases from J, with 12 bases in between. CDR1 is SGHTA, CDR2 FQGNSA, per germline. The CDR3 reads CASSLASGTFYEQYF. The CDR3 DNA is TGTGCCAGCAGCTTAGCTAGCGGAACTTTCTACGAGCAGTACTTC.

J is TRBJ2-3 and V is TRBV10-3; 9 bases fit TRBD1. This CDR3 has 15 amino acids. Per germline, CDR1 ENHRY and CDR2 SYGVKD. The ends lost 6 bases at V and 5 bases at J; junction bases unmatched: 9. The CDR3 region is CAISSNRGRGDTQYF. CDR3 bases: TGTGCCATCAGCTCAAACAGGGGGCGCGGAGATACGCAGTATTTT.

This clone has only one observation. The J gene is TRBJ2-7, the V gene TRBV19, with 9 bases lining up with TRBD2. The junction had 5 bases not matched to a gene; V was cut back by 4 bases and J by 1 base. From germline, CDR1 is LNHDA and CDR2 SQIVND (reference sequence). The CDR3 totals 15 residues. CDR3 nucleotide sequence: TGTGCCAGTAGTAGAGAACTAGCGGGTTCCTACGAGCAGTACTTC. It specifies CASSRELAGSYEQYF.

This clone has just one count. The V and J genes are TRBV7-2 and TRBJ2-2; TRBD2 might be the D (6 bases). The V gene lost 5 bases and the J gene lost 2 bases, with 9 bases spanning the gap. Germline V gene sequence: CDR1 SGHTA, CDR2 FQGNSA. CDR3 length: 14 amino acids. The chain's CDR3 is CASSPGTNTGELFF. CDR3 bases: TGTGCCAGCAGCCCCGGGACTAACACCGGGGAGCTGTTTTTT. The variable domain in full, with the rest retrieved from reference TRBV7-2 and TRBJ2-2, is GAGVSQSPSNKVTEKGKDVELRCDPISGHTALYWYRQSLGQGLEFLIYFQGNSAPDKSGLPSDRFSAERTGGSVSTLTIQRTQQEDSAVYLCASSPGTNTGELFFGEGSRLTVL.

The chain has TRBV4-2 and TRBJ2-3; TRBD2 matches 11 bases. This CDR3 has 17 amino acids. Trimming took 0 bases from V and 5 from J; bases not matched to a gene: 7. CDR1 LGHNA and CDR2 YNFKEQ come from the germline V gene. The CDR3 reads CASSQDHLAGGGDTQYF. The DNA of the CDR3 is TGTGCCAGCAGCCAAGATCATCTAGCGGGGGGTGGAGATACGCAGTATTTT.

This clone has more than one count but fewer than ten. The CDR3 protein is CAWIDYSGGGSPLHF. For the CDR3, the DNA is TGTGCCTGGATAGATTACTCAGGGGGCGGATCACCCCTCCACTTT. The rearrangement uses TRBV30 and TRBJ1-6, with TRBD1 matching 8 bases. The CDR3 consists of 15 residues. Germline V gene lookup returns CDR1 GTSNPN and CDR2 SVGIG (reference sequence). V shed 4 bases, J shed 10 bases, and the junction held 12 bases outside the gene matches.

This chain uses TRBV2 with TRBJ2-6, with D uncertain. The CDR3 runs 18 residues. The ends were cut back, 5 bases at V and 5 bases at J, with 22 bases in the middle. CDR1 is SNHLY and CDR2 is FYNNEI in the germline V gene. CDR3 residues: CASSHPCYIQSRANVLTF. CDR3 in DNA: TGTGCCAGCAGTCATCCATGTTACATACAAAGTCGGGCCAACGTCCTGACTTTC.

The rearrangement uses TRBV7-2 and TRBJ2-1; weak D call: TRBD1 (6 bases). The CDR3 consists of 15 residues. CDR1 SGHTA and CDR2 FQGNSA come from the germline V gene. V lost 2 bases and J 2 bases, leaving 10 bases between the germline ends. The DNA of the CDR3 is TGTGCCAGCAGCTTACGAAGGGACACCTACAATGAGCAGTTCTTC. It codes for CASSLRRDTYNEQFF. The variable domain in full, with the rest retrieved from reference TRBV7-2 and TRBJ2-1, is GAGVSQSPSNKVTEKGKDVELRCDPISGHTALYWYRQSLGQGLEFLIYFQGNSAPDKSGLPSDRFSAERTGGSVSTLTIQRTQQEDSAVYLCASSLRRDTYNEQFFGPGTRLTVL.

In its sample, this clone was seen a few times. The chain is built from TRBV29-1 and TRBJ1-2; D not certain. The germline V and J ends were trimmed by 0 bases and 10 bases, with 6 bases remaining between them. This CDR3 has 10 residues. Germline CDR1 and CDR2: SQVTM and ANQGSEA. As DNA, the CDR3 is TGCAGCGTTGAAGAGAGGGACTACACCTTC. Protein product: CSVEERDYTF.

The chain recombines TRBV7-9 with TRBJ1-1, with D tentatively TRBD1 (5 bases). Trimming took 1 base from V and 8 from J, leaving 8 bases between them. The CDR3 totals 12 residues. Germline V gene data show CDR1 as SEHNR and CDR2 as FQNEAQ (reference sequence). CDR3 protein: CASSLVGAEAFF. As DNA, the CDR3 is TGTGCCAGCAGCTTAGTAGGGGCCGAAGCTTTCTTT.

This clone was counted a single time. The CDR3 nucleotides are TGTGCCAGCCACTTAGCAGGGGCCAACGTCCTGACTTTC. It specifies CASHLAGANVLTF. The rearrangement uses TRBV27 and TRBJ2-6; D is uncertain. This CDR3 comprises 13 residues. The germline V gene has CDR1 MNHEY and CDR2 SMNVEV (reference sequence). The V gene lost 8 bases and the J gene lost 4 bases, with 9 bases spanning the gap.

The gene calls are TRBV7-8 and TRBJ2-5; 12 nucleotides line up with TRBD2. The CDR3 sequence is 21 residues long. Trimming cost V 4 bases and J 2 bases; bases outside gene matches: 20. From germline, CDR1 is SGHVS and CDR2 FQNEAQ. CDR3 amino acids: CASSSLRTSGMPGLFQETQYF. CDR3 bases: TGTGCCAGCAGCTCCCTAAGGACTAGCGGGATGCCGGGACTCTTTCAAGAGACCCAGTACTTC.

The chain carries TRBV7-2 and TRBJ1-3, with a weak D call TRBD1 (6 bases). The V end lost 2 bases, the J end lost 4 bases, and 9 bases lay between the germline ends. This CDR3 contains 14 residues. Germline CDR1 and CDR2: SGHTA and FQGNSA. CDR3 nucleotide sequence: TGTGCCAGCAGCTTAAACAGGGACGGAAACACCATATATTTT. Its translation: CASSLNRDGNTIYF.

J is TRBJ2-7 and V is TRBV27; possibly TRBD1 for D (7 bases). Germline lookup yields CDR1 MNHEY and CDR2 SMNVEV (reference sequence). V gave up 10 bases and J gave up 7 bases, with 26 bases separating them. The CDR3 has 15 residues. For the CDR3, the DNA is TGTGCCACCTCGGGGGCCAAGACAGGGTGGGAAGAGCAGTACTTC. As protein: CATSGAKTGWEEQYF.

The chain employs TRBV5-4 and TRBJ2-2, with D possibly being TRBD2 (6 bases). The V gene lost 7 bases and the J gene lost 6 bases, with 10 bases spanning the gap. The CDR3 length is 12 residues. Germline V gene data show CDR1 as SGHNT and CDR2 as YYREEE (reference sequence). The CDR3 DNA reads TGTGCCAGCGGCCTAGCGTCCGGGGAGCTGTTTTTT. Protein product: CASGLASGELFF.

The V call is TRBV14, the J call TRBJ2-7; TRBD2 matches 13 bases. The CDR3 runs to 15 residues. The germline V gene encodes CDR1 SGHDN and CDR2 FVKESK. V trimming: 4 bases; J trimming: 5 bases; junction bases outside the gene matches: 5. The CDR3 protein is CASSLLAGGRNEQYF. CDR3 in DNA: TGTGCCAGCAGCCTACTAGCGGGGGGGCGGAACGAGCAGTACTTC.

CDR3 sequence: CASSPPGRGYTF. Written as DNA, the CDR3 is TGTGCCAGCAGTCCACCAGGGAGGGGCTACACCTTC. This chain uses TRBV27 with TRBJ1-2, with D tentatively TRBD1 (5 bases). The CDR3 totals 12 residues. Germline V lookup: CDR1 MNHEY, CDR2 SMNVEV (reference sequence). Trimming shortened V by 5 bases and J by 8 bases, and 12 bases separated the two germline ends.

The J gene is TRBJ1-2, the V gene TRBV19; no reliable D call. CDR3 length: 14 residues. V gave up 3 bases and J gave up 4 bases, with 12 bases separating them. Germline assignment: CDR1 LNHDA and CDR2 SQIVND (reference sequence). The chain's CDR3 is CASSIPHTGYGYTF. DNA of the CDR3: TGTGCCAGTAGTATCCCCCATACTGGCTATGGCTACACCTTC.

The chain has TRBV9 and TRBJ1-2; weak D call: TRBD1 (5 bases). V lost 7 bases to trimming and J lost 8 bases, with 15 bases between them. This CDR3 has 12 residues. From germline, CDR1 is SGDLS and CDR2 YYNGEE. CDR3 amino acids: CASEGVYRGYTF. Written as DNA, the CDR3 is TGTGCCAGCGAAGGGGTCTACCGGGGCTACACCTTC.

The chain recombines TRBV7-9 with TRBJ2-1, with TRBD2 matching over 10 bases. With 1 base clipped from V and 4 bases from J, the junction kept 1 base outside the gene matches. The CDR3 extends over 15 amino acids. CDR1 and CDR2 from the germline V gene are SEHNR and FQNEAQ (reference sequence). CDR3 protein: CASSLGSGGYNEQFF. CDR3 coding DNA: TGTGCCAGCAGCTTAGGTAGCGGGGGGTACAATGAGCAGTTCTTC.

In its sample, this clone was seen a few times. V is TRBV7-3 and J is TRBJ2-7, with D possibly matching TRBD2 (5 bases). The CDR3 covers 12 residues. Germline V gene sequence: CDR1 SGHTA, CDR2 FQGTGA. V gave up 11 bases and J gave up 3 bases, with 14 bases separating them. The CDR3 DNA is TGTGCCTTCGTCGGGGAAGACTACGAGCAGTACTTC. As protein: CAFVGEDYEQYF.

The gene calls are TRBV5-4 and TRBJ2-2; D uncertain. V was shortened by 0 bases and J by 1 base, with 7 bases between the two germline ends. The CDR3 runs to 15 residues. The germline gives CDR1 SGHNT, CDR2 YYREEE (reference sequence). The CDR3 DNA reads TGTGCCAGCAGCTTGGTAGGAGTGAACACCGGGGAGCTGTTTTTT. Translated: CASSLVGVNTGELFF.

Concerning this clone itself: A much larger clone is a single base away; this may be a read error. The gene calls are TRBV6-1 and TRBJ1-5; D unclear. Germline CDR1 is MNHNS and CDR2 is SASEGT. The length of the CDR3 is 15 residues. The CDR3 sequence: CASGETLSPNQLQHF. The CDR3 nucleotides are TGTGCCAGCGGCGAGACACTTTCCCCCAATCAGCTCCAGCATTTT.

V and J are TRBV18 and TRBJ2-2, with 10 bases fitting TRBD2. The CDR3 runs 17 residues. After removal of 11 bases from V and 7 bases from J, the junction contained 19 bases not matched to a gene. Germline V lookup: CDR1 KGHSH, CDR2 LQKENI. The CDR3 here is CAGSSKPGLAFVGELFF. The CDR3 region has the DNA TGTGCCGGATCTAGCAAGCCGGGACTAGCGTTCGTCGGGGAGCTGTTTTTT.

This chain joins TRBV4-1 and TRBJ2-1, with D possibly matching TRBD1 (9 bases). Trimming cost V 0 bases and J 8 bases, with 17 bases left between them. The CDR3 is 16 residues long. The germline V gene encodes CDR1 MGHRA and CDR2 YSYEKL. The chain's CDR3 is CASSQDSGTGHDEQFF. Written as DNA, the CDR3 is TGCGCCAGCAGCCAAGATAGCGGGACAGGGCACGATGAGCAGTTCTTC.

CDR3 in amino acids: CASSLAGVSIQYF. As DNA, the CDR3 is TGTGCCAGCAGTCTAGCGGGAGTTAGCATTCAGTACTTC. This chain links TRBV28 with TRBJ2-4; TRBD2 matches 10 bases. V gave up 5 bases and J gave up 9 bases; unmatched junction bases: 4. CDR1 is MDHEN and CDR2 is SYDVKM in the germline V gene. This CDR3 has 13 residues. The full variable domain, with the rest looked up from reference TRBV28 and TRBJ2-4, is DVKVTQSSRYLVKRTGEKVFLECVQDMDHENMFWYRQDPGLGLRLIYFSYDVKMKEKGDIPEGYSVSREKKERFSLILESASTNQTSMYLCASSLAGVSIQYFGAGTRLSVL.